The entry below gives a single T cell receptor (beta chain) sequence along with its context. Its antigen remains unknown. Time point: peripheral blood 6 weeks after treatment start. This sample stems from a study of PD-L1 blockade in urothelial cancer. General study findings and limits: Durable-benefit patients showed greater tumor-associated blood clone expansion at 3 weeks.

V was trimmed by 5 bases and J by 9 bases, leaving 11 bases between them. The CDR3 extends over 11 amino acids. CDR1 and CDR2 (germline): MDHEN, SYDVKM. Only in-frame clones appear in the TCRdb table, and some are missing; sequencing was by immunoSEQ multiplex PCR. The data contain 72,000 or so clones, about 90% of them singletons. The genes are TRBV28 and TRBJ2-7; perhaps TRBD1 as D (6 bases). The material sequenced was PBMCs, taken around atezolizumab (anti-PD-L1) treatment. This TCR was recovered from a man in his fifties or sixties with urothelial cancer. The CDR3 bases are TGTGCCAGCAGTGAACCCAGGGGGCAGTACTTC. Its translation is CASSEPRGQYF.